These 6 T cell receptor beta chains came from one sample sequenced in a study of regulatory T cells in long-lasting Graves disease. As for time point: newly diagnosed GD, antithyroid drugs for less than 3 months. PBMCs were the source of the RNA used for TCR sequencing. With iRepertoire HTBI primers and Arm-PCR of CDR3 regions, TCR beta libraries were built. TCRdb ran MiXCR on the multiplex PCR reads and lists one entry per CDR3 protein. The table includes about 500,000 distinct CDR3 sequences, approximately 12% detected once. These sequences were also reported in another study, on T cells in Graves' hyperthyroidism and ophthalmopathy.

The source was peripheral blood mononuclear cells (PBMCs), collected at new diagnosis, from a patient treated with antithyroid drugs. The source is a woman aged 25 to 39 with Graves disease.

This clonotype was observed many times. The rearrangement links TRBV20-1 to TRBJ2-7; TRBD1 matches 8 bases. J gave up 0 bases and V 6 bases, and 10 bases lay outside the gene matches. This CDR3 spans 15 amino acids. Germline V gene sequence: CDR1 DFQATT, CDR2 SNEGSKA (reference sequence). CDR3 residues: CSATPGQDFSYEQYF. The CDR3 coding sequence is TGCAGTGCCACTCCGGGACAGGACTTCTCCTACGAGCAGTACTTC.

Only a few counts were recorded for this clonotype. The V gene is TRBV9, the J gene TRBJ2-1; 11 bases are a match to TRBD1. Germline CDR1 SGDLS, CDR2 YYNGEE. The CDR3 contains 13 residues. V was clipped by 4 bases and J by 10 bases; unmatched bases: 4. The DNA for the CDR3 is TGTGCCAGCAGCTGGACAGGGGGCAACGAGCAGTTCTTC. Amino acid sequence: CASSWTGGNEQFF.

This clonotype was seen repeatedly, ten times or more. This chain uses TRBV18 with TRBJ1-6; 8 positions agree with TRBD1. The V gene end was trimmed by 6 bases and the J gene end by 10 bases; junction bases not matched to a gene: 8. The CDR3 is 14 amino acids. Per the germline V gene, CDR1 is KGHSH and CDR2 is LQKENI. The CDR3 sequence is CASSTDRGVSPLHF. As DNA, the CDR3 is TGTGCCAGCTCTACCGACAGGGGAGTCTCACCCCTCCACTTT.

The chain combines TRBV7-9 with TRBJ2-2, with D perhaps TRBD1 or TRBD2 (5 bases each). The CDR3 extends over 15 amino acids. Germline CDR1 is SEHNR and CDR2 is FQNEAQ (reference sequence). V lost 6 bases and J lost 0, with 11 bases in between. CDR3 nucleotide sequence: TGTGCCAGCAGACTGAGGGGAACGAACACCGGGGAGCTGTTTTTT. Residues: CASRLRGTNTGELFF.

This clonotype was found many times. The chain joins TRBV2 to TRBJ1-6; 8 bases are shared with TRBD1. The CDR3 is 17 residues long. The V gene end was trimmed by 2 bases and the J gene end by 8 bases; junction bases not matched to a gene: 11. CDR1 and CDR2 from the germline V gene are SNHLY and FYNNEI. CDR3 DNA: TGTGCCAGCAGTGAAAGACCGACAGGGGACGGGGATTCACCCCTCCACTTT. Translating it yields CASSERPTGDGDSPLHF. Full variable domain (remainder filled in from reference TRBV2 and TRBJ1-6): EPEVTQTPSHQVTQMGQEVILRCVPISNHLYFYWYRQILGQKVEFLVSFYNNEISEKSEIFDDQFSVERPDGSNFTLKIRSTKLEDSAMYFCASSERPTGDGDSPLHFGNGTRLTVT.

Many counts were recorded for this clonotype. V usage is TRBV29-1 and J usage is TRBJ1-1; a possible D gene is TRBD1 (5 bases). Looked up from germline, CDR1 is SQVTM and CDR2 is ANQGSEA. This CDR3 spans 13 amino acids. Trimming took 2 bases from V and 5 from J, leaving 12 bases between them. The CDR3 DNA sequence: TGCAGCGTTGAATATGGGACTGGGACTGAAGCTTTCTTT. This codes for CSVEYGTGTEAFF.